The following is a T cell receptor beta chain sequence with its context. This sample stems from a study of blood T cell repertoires in COVID-19. Repertoires were generated with immunoSEQ multiplex PCR, while TCRdb's copy carries only in-frame clones and drops some. The data contain roughly 280,000 clones, about 88% of them singletons. Deletions cut 1 base from V and 1 base from J, with 10 bases between. Germline-derived CDR1 and CDR2 are LNHDA and SQIVND (reference sequence). CDR3 length equals 15 residues. The specimen sequenced was peripheral blood. The V call is TRBV19, the J call TRBJ1-1; D is ambiguous. The clonotype was recovered from a young woman with COVID-19, enrolled during active disease. CDR3 nucleotides: TGTGCCAGTAGTATAGTTCGACACCCGAACACTGAAGCTTTCTTT. It translates to CASSIVRHPNTEAFF. The full variable domain, in which reference TRBV19 and TRBJ1-1 provide the parts outside the CDR3, is DGGITQSPKYLFRKEGQNVTLSCEQNLNHDAMYWYRQDPGQGLRLIYYSQIVNDFQKGDIAEGYSVSREKKESFPLTVTSAQKNPTAFYLCASSIVRHPNTEAFFGQGTRLTVV.